The rows below give T cell receptor beta chains drawn from one sample of a study of monozygotic twins with inflammatory bowel disease. Reanalyzing the 5' RACE reads, TCRdb keeps one entry per CDR3 protein, without DNA. The sample totals around 210,000 distinct CDR3 sequences; its top ten clones hold approximately 7.7%. What was sequenced was blood. Receptors were obtained from a human donor with ulcerative colitis or Crohn's disease, or a healthy co-twin of an affected twin (not recorded which). Both conserved end residues are part of each CDR3.

CDR3 length	V gene	J gene	CDR3 protein
15	TRBV5-5	TRBJ2-1	CASSFGVASLNEQFF
15	TRBV20-1	TRBJ2-4	CSTSDGSLAKNIQYF
14	TRBV5-1	TRBJ1-1	CASSLDGEGTEAFF
18	TRBV11-2	TRBJ2-6	CASSSFSLRSSGANVLTF
15	TRBV7-9	TRBJ2-7	CASSARQGVNYEQYF
14	TRBV5-1	TRBJ2-5	CASSLEGGSETQYF
13	TRBV12-3/TRBV12-4	TRBJ1-2	CASSLEGVGGYTF
14	TRBV20-1	TRBJ2-2	CSARTSGSSGELFF
14	TRBV3-1	TRBJ2-1	CASSQESGYNEQFF
17	TRBV5-1	TRBJ2-3	CASSPLSYAPTGDTQYF
18	TRBV6-2/TRBV6-3	TRBJ2-7	CASRGPSGTATFSYEQYF
15	TRBV29-1	TRBJ2-1	CSVPSSRRDYNEQFF
16	TRBV2	TRBJ2-1	CASSDGWGAAYNEQFF
16	TRBV28	TRBJ1-5	CASSLSGIYSNQPQHF
19	TRBV6-2/TRBV6-3	TRBJ2-7	CASSYAPGLAGGNWYEQYF
13	TRBV18	TRBJ2-7	CASSPPSIPEQYF
16	TRBV3-1	TRBJ2-1	CASSQAPGLFYNEQFF
14	TRBV5-1	TRBJ1-4	CASRSGTANEKLFF
16	TRBV5-1	TRBJ1-4	CASSLGRGQGYEKLFF
14	TRBV5-1	TRBJ1-1	CASRGRGANTEAFF
17	TRBV5-1	TRBJ1-1	CASSLAFWGTMNTEAFF
14	TRBV4-1	TRBJ1-1	CASSLTGTGHEAFF
13	TRBV20-1	TRBJ1-2	CSARQGANYGYTF
15	TRBV10-3	TRBJ2-2	CAISESTWNTGELFF
15	TRBV15	TRBJ2-5	CATSIPRDRQETQYF
12	TRBV7-3	TRBJ2-3	CASSFEADTQYF
14	TRBV10-3	TRBJ2-7	CAISESSSIPKQYF
16	TRBV6-2/TRBV6-3	TRBJ2-6	CASSDPRGSGANVLTF
14	TRBV5-5	TRBJ2-2	CASRPSGNTGELFF
17	TRBV4-2	TRBJ2-2	CASSPEEPRILTGELFF
17	TRBV7-9	TRBJ2-3	CASSRRGGGGSTDTQYF
14	TRBV5-1	TRBJ2-5	CASSYGTEQETQYF
16	TRBV7-3	TRBJ2-5	CASSLTPSGGGETQYF
13	TRBV30	TRBJ2-4	CAWRASGVNIQYF
11	TRBV5-4	TRBJ2-1	CASASGNEQFF
15	TRBV10-3	TRBJ1-2	CAISESAGTYYGYTF
15	TRBV6-2/TRBV6-3	TRBJ1-1	CASSYMGLLNTEAFF
12	TRBV20-1	TRBJ2-1	CSWAGGENEQFF
14	TRBV7-2	TRBJ2-5	CASSLGGTKETQYF
16	TRBV7-8	TRBJ2-3	CASSAGTSGDTDTQYF
13	TRBV7-3	TRBJ2-5	CASSAQVSRAQYF
14	TRBV7-7	TRBJ2-2	CASSFGTGTGELFF
15	TRBV9	TRBJ1-1	CASSVPGGGETEAFF
15	TRBV25-1	TRBJ2-2	CASSVESGQTGELFF